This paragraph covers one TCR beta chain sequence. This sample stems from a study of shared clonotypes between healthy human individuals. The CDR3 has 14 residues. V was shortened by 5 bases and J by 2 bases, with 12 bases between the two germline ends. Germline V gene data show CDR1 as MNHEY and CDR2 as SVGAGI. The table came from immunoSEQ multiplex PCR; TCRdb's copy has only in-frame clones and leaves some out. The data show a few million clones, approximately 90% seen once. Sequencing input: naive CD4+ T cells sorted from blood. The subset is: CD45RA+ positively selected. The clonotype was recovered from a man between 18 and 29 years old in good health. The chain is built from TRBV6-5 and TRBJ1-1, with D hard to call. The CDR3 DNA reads TGTGCCAGCAGTGAGTCGGGGAGAAACACTGAAGCTTTCTTT. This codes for CASSESGRNTEAFF.